This TCR beta chain stems from a study of neurological immune-mediated disorders. Study-level results: When grouped phylogenetically, the repertoires of 18 of the 34 multiple sclerosis patients fell together in one related-CDR3 cluster, which is a possible signature. The multiple sclerosis repertoire cluster was associated with no clinical or MRI feature.

Germline V gives CDR1 DFQATT, CDR2 SNEGSKA (reference sequence). Trimming removed 0 bases from V and 7 bases from J, with 13 bases in between. The length of the CDR3 is 14 residues. The sample holds many counts of this clonotype. Its antigen is not identified. By 5'RACE with 10-nucleotide random UMIs, the cDNA was made. TCRdb reprocessed the 5' RACE reads via MiXCR and lists one record per CDR3 protein. The table lists roughly 90,000 distinct CDR3 sequences, roughly 3.2% of them singletons, with roughly 2.9% in the top ten. This chain joins TRBV20-1 and TRBJ2-1, with D hard to call. The sequence derives from a woman aged 50 to 60 with multiple sclerosis. The sequencing input was PBMCs. The CDR3 DNA sequence: TGCAGTGCTAGAGATCATCAGACCACGAATGAGCAGTTCTTC. It is translated as CSARDHQTTNEQFF.